The 26 T cell receptor beta chains in this list originate from one sample, sequenced in a study of blood T cells in healthy people across ages. It was with a sample-barcoded 5' primer and a J-beta primer mix that a second PCR of roughly 6 to 12 cycles was run. One entry per CDR3 protein, called by TCRdb with MiXCR from the 5' RACE reads. The sample lists 1 million or so distinct CDR3 sequences, around 45% seen once, with about 19% in the top ten. Sequenced: blood. These receptors were obtained from a woman aged 55-70 years in good health.

This clonotype was observed a handful of times. This sequence joins TRBV20-1 and TRBJ2-4; D uncertain. With the DNA end fitting TRBJ2-7 better, the J assignment may be wrong. This CDR3 has 13 amino acids. The germline CDR1 and CDR2 sequences are DFQATT and SNEGSKA (reference sequence). The CDR3, as DNA: TGCAGTGCTAGAGTTTTTATGGCCTACGAGCAGTACTTC. Amino acid sequence: CSARVFMAYEQYF.

V is TRBV12-3 or TRBV12-4 and J is TRBJ2-1, with unresolved D. Trimming took off 7 bases at V and 0 bases at J, with 16 bases between the two ends. The CDR3 runs to 16 residues. The CDR3 region is CASKTHQQSSYNEQFF. CDR3 DNA sequence: TGTGCCAGCAAAACACACCAGCAGAGCTCCTACAATGAGCAGTTCTTC.

Turning to this clonotype: A read error may produce the germline difference seen at one junction end. The V and J genes are TRBV9 and TRBJ2-7, with D tentatively TRBD2 (6 bases). Germline V gene lookup returns CDR1 SGDLS and CDR2 YYNGEE. The CDR3 runs 15 residues. The chain's CDR3 is CASSGGHEGGYEQYF. The CDR3 coding sequence is TGTGCCAGTAGCGGAGGACACGAGGGTGGCTACGAGCAGTACTTC.

V is TRBV2 and J is TRBJ2-7; D call uncertain. CDR1 and CDR2 from the germline V gene are SNHLY and FYNNEI. V shed 2 bases and J shed 2 bases, with 10 bases lying between them. CDR3 length: 14 residues. CDR3 sequence: CASSELGSPYEQYF. CDR3 nucleotide sequence: TGTGCCAGCAGTGAACTGGGTTCCCCCTACGAGCAGTACTTC.

This chain links TRBV10-3 with TRBJ2-2, with 9 bases lining up with TRBD2. Germline CDR1 and CDR2: ENHRY and SYGVKD. The CDR3 is made up of 15 amino acids. Losses at the gene ends were 1 base for V and 7 bases for J; bases not matched to a gene: 4. The CDR3 nucleotides are TGTGCCATCAGTGAGTTAGCGGGAGTTGGCGGGGAGCTGTTTTTT. Translated, it gives CAISELAGVGGELFF.

The chain employs TRBV12-3 or TRBV12-4 and TRBJ2-1; a possible D gene is TRBD2 (6 bases). V was pared by 6 bases and J by 4 bases, with 13 bases between. The CDR3 is 14 residues long. DNA for the CDR3: TGTGCCAGCAGCCCGAGCGGGTTGTACAATGAGCAGTTCTTC. The encoded protein is CASSPSGLYNEQFF.

This chain links TRBV10-3 with TRBJ2-1; TRBD2 matches 9 bases. J lost 9 bases, V lost 6 bases, and 6 bases had no gene match. The CDR3 spans 13 residues. Per the germline V gene, CDR1 is ENHRY and CDR2 is SYGVKD. The CDR3 DNA reads TGTGCCATCAGGTTGCGGGAGGGCACTGAGCAGTTCTTC. Residues: CAIRLREGTEQFF.

This clonotype has more than one count but fewer than ten. The chain combines TRBV27 with TRBJ2-7; D is ambiguous. Germline CDR1 is MNHEY and CDR2 is SMNVEV (reference sequence). The length of the CDR3 is 15 residues. The V and J ends lost 6 bases and 0 bases respectively, with 15 bases between them. CDR3 coding DNA: TGTGCCAGCAGGAGACTCGACTCCCTCTCCTACGAGCAGTACTTC. Protein product: CASRRLDSLSYEQYF.

This chain links TRBV7-9 with TRBJ1-5, with 8 bases identical to TRBD1. The CDR3 has 16 amino acids. The J segment lost 6 bases and the V segment lost 1 base, leaving 8 bases of the junction unmatched. CDR1 and CDR2 from the germline V gene are SEHNR and FQNEAQ (reference sequence). The CDR3 here is CASSLELGQGRQPQHF. The CDR3 nucleotides are TGTGCCAGCAGCTTAGAGCTTGGACAGGGCCGTCAGCCCCAGCATTTT.

The V and J genes are TRBV18 and TRBJ1-1; the D is unclear. CDR3 length: 13 amino acids. The V end lost 3 bases, the J end lost 5 bases, and 10 bases lay between the germline ends. CDR1 is KGHSH, CDR2 LQKENI, per germline. The CDR3 here is CASSPKGGTEAFF. The CDR3 DNA sequence: TGTGCCAGCTCACCGAAGGGAGGGACTGAAGCTTTCTTT.

This clonotype has just a few counts. The chain joins TRBV6-6 to TRBJ2-5, with D possibly matching TRBD1 (5 bases). The V end lost 0 bases, the J end lost 1 base, and 12 bases lay between the germline ends. CDR1 is MNHNY and CDR2 is SVGAGI in the germline V gene (reference sequence). The CDR3 contains 16 residues. For the CDR3, the DNA is TGTGCCAGCAGTTACTCGAGTGTCAGGGCCCAAGAGACCCAGTACTTC. It yields the protein CASSYSSVRAQETQYF.

This clonotype was picked up many times. The chain is built from TRBV27 and TRBJ1-2, with D possibly TRBD1 on 6 matching bases. The V and J ends lost 3 bases and 3 bases respectively, with 8 bases between them. CDR1 and CDR2 from the germline V gene are MNHEY and SMNVEV (reference sequence). The CDR3 is 13 residues long. CDR3 amino acids: CASSFRQDYGYTF. CDR3 coding DNA: TGTGCCAGCAGTTTCAGACAGGACTATGGCTACACCTTC.

This clonotype was picked up a small number of times. The chain couples TRBV12-3 or TRBV12-4 to TRBJ2-6, with D hard to call. The CDR3 runs to 15 residues. Trimming cost V 6 bases and J 4 bases, with 13 bases left between them. The CDR3 protein is CASSQAGYGANVLTF. The CDR3 DNA follows: TGTGCCAGCAGCCAAGCTGGGTACGGGGCCAACGTCCTGACTTTC.

In DNA form, the CDR3 reads TGTGCCACCAGCAGAGATCGGACTTCCCAAGAGACCCAGTACTTC. As protein: CATSRDRTSQETQYF. V is TRBV15 and J is TRBJ2-5, with D maybe TRBD2 (5 bases). Deletions cut 0 bases from V and 1 base from J, with 9 bases between. Germline lookup yields CDR1 LNHNV and CDR2 YYDKDF (reference sequence). This CDR3 has 15 amino acids.

The V and J genes are TRBV7-2 and TRBJ2-7, with a possible D match to TRBD2 (5 bases). Trimming pared 7 bases from V and 3 bases from J, leaving 16 bases between. Germline V gene data show CDR1 as SGHTA and CDR2 as FQGNSA. The CDR3 spans 14 residues. CDR3 loop: CASTAGLGSYEQYF. CDR3 sequence (DNA): TGTGCCAGCACCGCGGGTTTGGGGAGCTACGAGCAGTACTTC.

In its sample, this clonotype was seen many times. As DNA, the CDR3 is TGTGCCAGCAGCTACGACGGCCGTTCCTACGAGCAGTACTTC. Translation: CASSYDGRSYEQYF. The chain links TRBV7-8 to TRBJ2-7; D gene ambiguous. The germline V gene encodes CDR1 SGHVS and CDR2 FQNEAQ. The V gene lost 4 bases and the J gene lost 1 base, with 11 bases spanning the gap. The CDR3 is made up of 14 amino acids.

This chain links TRBV19 with TRBJ2-5, with 7 bases lining up with TRBD1. The J call is doubtful: the DNA matches TRBJ2-7 better. This CDR3 is 15 amino acids long. CDR1 is LNHDA, CDR2 SQIVND, per germline (reference sequence). Written as DNA, the CDR3 is TGTGCCAGTAGTACTACCGGGACAGCGTTCCACGAGCAGTACTTC. Translating gives CASSTTGTAFHEQYF.

The chain has TRBV7-6 and TRBJ1-4; a weak D match, TRBD1 (5 bases). CDR3 length: 17 residues. Germline lookup yields CDR1 SGHVS and CDR2 FNYEAQ. V dropped 2 bases and J dropped 2 bases, with 15 bases sitting between them. The CDR3 DNA is TGTGCCAGCAGCTTAAACGGGCCTTGGGGGACTAATGAAAAACTGTTTTTT. This gives the protein CASSLNGPWGTNEKLFF.

The V and J genes are TRBV27 and TRBJ1-1; D remains ambiguous. This CDR3 region has 14 residues. Germline values: CDR1 MNHEY, CDR2 SMNVEV (reference sequence). Trimming pared 3 bases from V and 0 bases from J, leaving 8 bases between. CDR3 residues: CASSFRSLNTEAFF. The CDR3 nucleotides are TGTGCCAGCAGTTTCCGCAGCCTGAACACTGAAGCTTTCTTT.

This chain links TRBV27 with TRBJ2-5; weak D call: TRBD1 (6 bases). V lost 4 bases and J lost 10, with 13 bases in between. The CDR3 sequence is 12 residues long. CDR1 is MNHEY, CDR2 SMNVEV, per germline (reference sequence). CDR3 region: CASSSTGFGQYF. CDR3 DNA: TGTGCCAGCAGTTCTACAGGGTTCGGCCAGTACTTC.

The chain uses TRBV27 and TRBJ2-5; possible D gene TRBD2, 7 bases. The DNA end lines up better with TRBJ2-7; the J call may be wrong. The germline CDR1 and CDR2 sequences are MNHEY and SMNVEV (reference sequence). CDR3 length: 18 amino acids. The CDR3 region has the DNA TGTGCCAGCAGTTCTAGTCCGGGGGCTAGCGGATACTCCTACGAGCAGTACTTC. Translating gives CASSSSPGASGYSYEQYF.

The rearrangement joins TRBV20-1 to TRBJ2-4; D perhaps matches TRBD1 (5 bases). V lost 1 base and J 5 bases, leaving 12 bases between the germline ends. CDR1 DFQATT and CDR2 SNEGSKA come from the germline V gene (reference sequence). The length of the CDR3 is 14 residues. The CDR3 sequence: CSARAALGQNIQYF. For the CDR3, the DNA is TGCAGTGCTAGAGCCGCCCTGGGGCAAAACATTCAGTACTTC.

The CDR3 nucleotides read TGTGCCAGCAGTGTGAGCAGGGCAGACTACAATGAGCAGTTCTTC. It specifies CASSVSRADYNEQFF. The V and J genes are TRBV2 and TRBJ2-1; tentative D call: TRBD1 (5 bases). The CDR3 sequence is 15 residues long. Germline V gene data show CDR1 as SNHLY and CDR2 as FYNNEI. The V and J ends lost 4 bases and 3 bases respectively, with 13 bases between them. Full variable domain (rest looked up from reference TRBV2 and TRBJ2-1): EPEVTQTPSHQVTQMGQEVILRCVPISNHLYFYWYRQILGQKVEFLVSFYNNEISEKSEIFDDQFSVERPDGSNFTLKIRSTKLEDSAMYFCASSVSRADYNEQFFGPGTRLTVL.

The count of this clonotype is one. The chain has TRBV10-2 and TRBJ2-5, with TRBD2 matching 8 bases. V was clipped by 6 bases and J by 11 bases; unmatched bases: 11. CDR3 length equals 13 residues. CDR1 is WSHSY, CDR2 SAAADI, per germline. The CDR3 nucleotides read TGCGCCAGCAGCGGGGGGGATCGGCGGGAGCAGTACTTC. This codes for CASSGGDRREQYF.

This sequence joins TRBV7-6 and TRBJ2-5, with 7 bases that match TRBD1. Gene TRBJ2-7 matches the end of the DNA better, so the J call may be wrong. The CDR3 contains 16 residues. The germline gives CDR1 SGHVS, CDR2 FNYEAQ. For the CDR3, the DNA is TGTGCCAGCAGCCTAACTCAGGGGGTGGGAGAGTACGAGCAGTACTTC. Translated, it gives CASSLTQGVGEYEQYF.

This clonotype was observed a handful of times. Here the CDR3 DNA reads TGTGCCAGCAGTTACTCGAGTACGGGACCCTACGAGCAGTACTTC. This sequence encodes CASSYSSTGPYEQYF. The rearrangement links TRBV6-5 to TRBJ2-7; D possibly uses TRBD1 or TRBD2 (5 bases each). Trimming left V 0 bases short and J 2 bases short, with 11 bases between. CDR1 is MNHEY and CDR2 is SVGAGI in the germline V gene. This CDR3 spans 15 amino acids.